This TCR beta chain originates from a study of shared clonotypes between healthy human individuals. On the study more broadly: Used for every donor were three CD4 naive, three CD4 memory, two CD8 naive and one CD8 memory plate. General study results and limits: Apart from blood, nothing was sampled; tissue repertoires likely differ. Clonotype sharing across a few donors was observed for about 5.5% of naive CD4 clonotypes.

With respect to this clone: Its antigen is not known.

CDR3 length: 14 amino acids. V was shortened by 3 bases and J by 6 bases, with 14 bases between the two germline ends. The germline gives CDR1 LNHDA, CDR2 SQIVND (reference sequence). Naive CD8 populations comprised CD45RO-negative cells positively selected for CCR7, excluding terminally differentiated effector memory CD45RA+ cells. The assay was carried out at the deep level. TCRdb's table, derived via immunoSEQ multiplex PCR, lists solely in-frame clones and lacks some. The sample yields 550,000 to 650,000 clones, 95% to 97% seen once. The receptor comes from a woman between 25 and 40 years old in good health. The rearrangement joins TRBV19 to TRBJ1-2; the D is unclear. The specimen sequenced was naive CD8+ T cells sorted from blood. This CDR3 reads CASSIWREGHGYTF. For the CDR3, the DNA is TGTGCCAGTAGTATTTGGAGGGAAGGGCATGGCTACACCTTC.